This T cell receptor (beta chain) was captured by sequencing in a study of tissue T cells after allogeneic stem cell transplantation. Overall study context: Steroid-refractory graft-versus-host disease after allogeneic hematopoietic cell transplant qualified adults for prospective research-autopsy enrollment. Viable blood and marrow gave sorted CD3+ T cells if numbers allowed.

A remark on this clone: The antigen remains undetermined.

Regarding the study as a whole: Anatomically similar tissues had similar TCR repertoires within each patient. Blood and spleen captured only part of the tissue TCR repertoire.

Sequenced by immunoSEQ multiplex PCR; TCRdb stores in-frame clones only, minus some. The sample consists of some 43,000 clones, over 85% of them appearing once. Sequenced material: blood, taken before transplantation. The TCR comes from a woman between 35 and 70 years old who later had graft-versus-host disease after an allogeneic stem cell transplant.

CDR3 DNA sequence: TGTGCCAGCAGCCAAGTCCCGGACTATGGCTACACCTTC. Protein product: CASSQVPDYGYTF. The chain combines TRBV3-1 (or the pseudogene TRBV3-2) with TRBJ1-2; D uncertain. Germline V gene data show CDR1 as LGHDT and CDR2 as YNNKEL (reference sequence). V was cut by 1 base and J by 3 bases, with 6 bases left in between. The CDR3 is 13 residues long.